A single TCR beta chain is shown here with its context. The source of the sample is a study of blood T cell repertoires in COVID-19. The repertoire was sequenced with immunoSEQ multiplex PCR; TCRdb's copy has only in-frame clones and lacks some. This sample carries more than 70,000 clones, approximately 90% of them seen once, and the ten largest clones take less than 5%. This CDR3 has 13 residues. Between the trimmed V and J ends, which lost 4 bases and 2 bases, there was a span of 8 bases. Germline loops: CDR1 SGHDN, CDR2 FVKESK. The receptor comes from a woman in her 50s in a cohort sampled during active COVID-19. Sequencing was carried out using peripheral blood. The chain uses TRBV14 and TRBJ1-2; no firm D call. Written as DNA, the CDR3 is TGTGCCAGCAGCCCCTCAGTGAACTATGGCTACACCTTC. It codes for CASSPSVNYGYTF.